This T cell receptor (beta chain) was identified during a study of immune cell composition in non-small cell lung cancer. Study-level points and caveats: Tumour TCR-beta clonality showed no significant link to smoking pack-years. Squamous lung tumours showed higher top 10 clone scores and clonality than adenocarcinomas.

About this clone: Its matching antigen is unknown.

The data were produced by immunoSEQ multiplex PCR, yet TCRdb's version contains in-frame clones alone and is incomplete. The sample includes 4,000 to 5,500 clones, around 83% of them seen just once. CDR1 and CDR2 from the germline V gene are SGHDN and FVKESK. Trimming shortened V by 1 base and J by 12 bases, and 16 bases separated the two germline ends. This CDR3 contains 14 residues. The J gene is TRBJ2-1, the V gene TRBV14; D remains ambiguous. The specimen sequenced was lung tumor tissue. This TCR was recovered from a human donor with non-small cell lung cancer. CDR3 sequence: CASSQAGSPHLQFF. In DNA, the CDR3 is TGTGCCAGCAGCCAAGCGGGCAGTCCCCATCTGCAGTTCTTC.